The 20 T cell receptor beta chains below come from one sample, sequenced in a study of Graves' ophthalmopathy and Graves' hyperthyroidism. TCR beta CDR3 regions were amplified from RNA transcripts. RT-PCR in the first round used HTBI primers; a second-round multiplex PCR followed. TCRdb passed the multiplex PCR reads through MiXCR, listing each CDR3 protein once. The top ten clones hold 3% to 4% of a sample with more than 550,000 distinct CDR3 sequences, roughly 41% of them seen once. Input material: peripheral blood. The receptors were gathered from an adult man with Graves' ophthalmopathy.

The V gene is TRBV11-3, the J gene TRBJ1-1, with 10 positions matching TRBD1. With 6 bases clipped from V and 5 bases from J, the junction kept 9 bases outside the gene matches. Germline lookup yields CDR1 SGHNT and CDR2 YENEEA. The CDR3 is 15 residues long. In DNA, the CDR3 is TGTGCCAGCAGTTCTGGGGGGACAGGGGAGACTGAAGCTTTCTTT. Amino acids: CASSSGGTGETEAFF.

This clonotype was found many times. The gene calls are TRBV6-6 and TRBJ1-1; D is unclear. V gave up 4 bases and J gave up 1 base, with 10 bases separating them. The germline gives CDR1 MNHNY, CDR2 SVGAGI (reference sequence). The CDR3 totals 14 residues. CDR3 sequence (DNA): TGTGCCAGCAGTTCACGGGAGAGGAACACTGAAGCTTTCTTT. Translation gives CASSSRERNTEAFF.

The table lists this clonotype with many counts. The chain recombines TRBV15 with TRBJ1-1, with TRBD1 as a possible D gene (5 bases). CDR3 length equals 13 residues. The V gene's germline CDR1 is LNHNV and CDR2 YYDKDF (reference sequence). V lost 7 bases to trimming and J lost 0 bases, with 9 bases between them. The CDR3 nucleotides read TGTGCCACCACCGCGGGGGTGAACACTGAAGCTTTCTTT. It yields the protein CATTAGVNTEAFF. The whole variable domain, remainder taken from reference TRBV15 and TRBJ1-1, is DAMVIQNPRYQVTQFGKPVTLSCSQTLNHNVMYWYQQKSSQAPKLLFHYYDKDFNNEADTPDNFQSRRPNTSFCFLDIRSPGLGDTAMYLCATTAGVNTEAFFGQGTRLTVV.

About this clonotype itself: This may arise from a read error, as a much more abundant clone is one base away. J is TRBJ2-6 and V is TRBV5-4; perhaps TRBD1 as D (6 bases). Germline values: CDR1 SGHNT, CDR2 YYREEE (reference sequence). This CDR3 region has 17 residues. CDR3 protein: CASSPDRRGSGANALTF. The CDR3 nucleotides read TGTGCCAGCAGCCCGGACAGACGGGGCTCTGGGGCCAACGCCCTGACTTTC. Looking up the rest from reference TRBV5-4 and TRBJ2-6 gives the full variable domain: ETGVTQSPTHLIKTRGQQVTLRCSSQSGHNTVSWYQQALGQGPQFIFQYYREEENGRGNFPPRFSGLQFPNYSSELNVNALELDDSALYLCASSPDRRGSGANALTFGAGSRLTVL.

The chain uses TRBV2 and TRBJ1-2; 7 bases fit TRBD1. With 7 bases clipped from V and 1 base from J, the junction kept 6 bases outside the gene matches. This CDR3 is built from 14 residues. Germline loops: CDR1 SNHLY, CDR2 FYNNEI. In DNA, the CDR3 is TGTGCCAGCAACAGGGGTCGGGGTAACTATGGCTACACCTTC. Its translation is CASNRGRGNYGYTF.

J is TRBJ1-5 and V is TRBV9; D ambiguous. CDR3 length equals 14 residues. The V gene lost 10 bases and the J gene lost 2 bases, with 16 bases spanning the gap. Per the germline V gene, CDR1 is SGDLS and CDR2 is YYNGEE. The CDR3, as DNA: TGTGCCTGGACCCCCTCCGCTGGCAATCAGCCCCAGCATTTT. It translates to CAWTPSAGNQPQHF. The full variable domain, with the rest looked up from reference TRBV9 and TRBJ1-5, is DSGVTQTPKHLITATGQRVTLRCSPRSGDLSVYWYQQSLDQGLQFLIQYYNGEERAKGNILERFSAQQFPDLHSELNLSSLELGDSALYFCAWTPSAGNQPQHFGDGTRLSIL.

The rearrangement uses TRBV29-1 and TRBJ1-1; D is unclear. The V gene lost 4 bases and the J gene lost 3 bases, with 12 bases spanning the gap. The length of the CDR3 is 13 residues. CDR1 SQVTM and CDR2 ANQGSEA come from the germline V gene. The CDR3 spells CSVGELHYTEAFF. In DNA form, the CDR3 reads TGCAGCGTTGGGGAATTACACTACACTGAAGCTTTCTTT.

This clonotype has a count of ten or more. The chain couples TRBV7-2 to TRBJ2-7, with 9 bases matching TRBD1. V gave up 4 bases and J gave up 6 bases; unmatched junction bases: 10. The CDR3 has 15 residues. Looked up from germline, CDR1 is SGHTA and CDR2 is FQGNSA. The CDR3 region has the DNA TGTGCCAGCAGCTGGGGACAGGGAGGATTGTCCGAGCAGTACTTC. As protein: CASSWGQGGLSEQYF.

Details on this clonotype: One end of the junction fails to match germline, which may point to a read error. The CDR3: CASSRTGTEKAFF. CDR3 DNA: TGTGCCAGCAGTCGGACCGGGACAGAGAAAGCTTTCTTT. The rearrangement joins TRBV10-3 to TRBJ1-1; 7 bases align to TRBD1. Germline V lookup: CDR1 ENHRY, CDR2 SYGVKD. This CDR3 region has 13 residues.

This clonotype was seen once. The V call is TRBV15, the J call TRBJ1-6; tentatively, D is TRBD1 (5 bases). The CDR3 has 16 residues. Between the trimmed V and J ends, which lost 0 bases and 4 bases, there was a span of 10 bases. Germline V lookup: CDR1 LNHNV, CDR2 YYDKDF (reference sequence). As DNA, the CDR3 is TGTGCCACCAGCAGAGATGCAGGACAATATAATTCACCCCTCCACTTT. Translated, it gives CATSRDAGQYNSPLHF. Full variable domain (remainder filled in from reference TRBV15 and TRBJ1-6): DAMVIQNPRYQVTQFGKPVTLSCSQTLNHNVMYWYQQKSSQAPKLLFHYYDKDFNNEADTPDNFQSRRPNTSFCFLDIRSPGLGDTAMYLCATSRDAGQYNSPLHFGNGTRLTVT.

The gene calls are TRBV4-3 and TRBJ1-5; D gene uncertain. The length of the CDR3 is 17 residues. Germline V gene lookup returns CDR1 LGHNA and CDR2 YSLEER. Trimming took 0 bases from V and 1 from J, leaving 13 bases between them. The chain's CDR3 is CASSQDLFAGSNQPQHF. The CDR3 nucleotides read TGCGCCAGCAGCCAAGATTTGTTTGCGGGGAGCAATCAGCCCCAGCATTTT.

Many counts were recorded for this clonotype. This chain uses TRBV29-1 with TRBJ2-7, with TRBD2 matching over 8 bases. The CDR3 covers 15 residues. V shed 7 bases and J 0 bases; nucleotides not matched to a gene: 11. CDR1 is SQVTM and CDR2 is ANQGSEA in the germline V gene. DNA of the CDR3: TGCAGCGCCAAATGGACTAGCCAGAGCTCCTACGAGCAGTACTTC. Translating it yields CSAKWTSQSSYEQYF.

This clonotype was seen ten or more times. This chain connects TRBV6-5 to TRBJ1-1; TRBD1 might be the D (5 bases). The CDR3 covers 15 residues. V lost 0 bases and J 1 base, leaving 9 bases between the germline ends. Looked up from germline, CDR1 is MNHEY and CDR2 is SVGAGI. DNA of the CDR3: TGTGCCAGCAGTTACTCAGGGGACGGGAACACTGAAGCTTTCTTT. Protein product: CASSYSGDGNTEAFF.

This chain links TRBV29-1 with TRBJ1-2; D may be TRBD1 (6 bases). V gave up 0 bases and J gave up 7 bases, with 15 bases separating them. Germline V lookup: CDR1 SQVTM, CDR2 ANQGSEA. The CDR3 totals 14 residues. The CDR3 region has the DNA TGCAGCGTTGAAGATGGCGGGGAAGGGGGTGGCTACACCTTC. It encodes CSVEDGGEGGGYTF.

Notes on this clonotype: A much larger clone differs by one base, so this may be a read error. J is TRBJ1-1 and V is TRBV11-3; D remains ambiguous. CDR1 is SGHNT and CDR2 is YENEEA in the germline V gene. CDR3 size: 14 residues. Deletions cut 1 base from V and 4 bases from J, with 10 bases between. The CDR3 protein is CASSLGLESTEAFF. The CDR3 DNA is TGTGCCAGCAGCTTAGGTCTAGAGTCCACTGAAGCTTTCTTT.

Worth noting for this clonotype: A clone one base away is much larger, so this may be a read error. This chain joins TRBV9 and TRBJ1-4, with TRBD1 matching 9 bases. Germline CDR1 is SGDLS and CDR2 is YYNGEE. Germline trimming cut 5 bases from V and 10 bases from J; bases unmatched to any gene: 12. The CDR3 is 15 amino acids. CDR3 coding DNA: TGTGCCAGCAGTCTGTCCGGACAGGGGATCAGAAAACTGTTTTTT. This encodes CASSLSGQGIRKLFF.

The chain couples TRBV20-1 to TRBJ1-4, with TRBD1 as a possible D gene (5 bases). V was clipped by 4 bases and J by 11 bases, with 11 bases between them. CDR3 length: 11 residues. CDR1 and CDR2 from the germline V gene are DFQATT and SNEGSKA (reference sequence). In DNA, the CDR3 is TGCAGTGCTACAACCGGGACTAAACTGTTTTTT. It specifies CSATTGTKLFF.

This clonotype was recorded at least ten times. This chain links TRBV7-2 with TRBJ2-5; 15 nucleotides match TRBD2. CDR3 size: 18 residues. The trim removed 2 bases at V and 4 bases at J, leaving 8 bases unmatched. Per the germline V gene, CDR1 is SGHTA and CDR2 is FQGNSA. CDR3 nucleotide sequence: TGTGCCAGCAGCTTACCGGGACTAGCGGGGGGACGAAGAGAGACCCAGTACTTC. It encodes CASSLPGLAGGRRETQYF. The whole variable domain, filled in from reference TRBV7-2 and TRBJ2-5, reads GAGVSQSPSNKVTEKGKDVELRCDPISGHTALYWYRQSLGQGLEFLIYFQGNSAPDKSGLPSDRFSAERTGGSVSTLTIQRTQQEDSAVYLCASSLPGLAGGRRETQYFGPGTRLLVL.

As to this clonotype: A much larger clone differs by one base, so this may be a read error. The V gene is TRBV5-1, the J gene TRBJ1-1, with 9 positions matching TRBD1. The germline gives CDR1 SGHRS, CDR2 YFSETQ. The CDR3 has 15 amino acids. V was clipped by 4 bases and J by 3 bases; unmatched bases: 7. The DNA for the CDR3 is TGCGCCAGCAGCATGGTGACAGGGGGGGACACTGAAGCTTTCTTT. This sequence encodes CASSMVTGGDTEAFF.

Worth noting for this clonotype: Mismatch with germline at one junction end may stem from a read error. V gene TRBV10-3 combines with J gene TRBJ1-2; possibly TRBD1 for D (5 bases). The CDR3 is 14 residues long. Germline V gene sequence: CDR1 ENHRY, CDR2 SYGVKD. CDR3 nucleotides: TGTGCCAGCAGTTACGGGGGATCTATCTATGGCTACACCTTC. It yields the protein CASSYGGSIYGYTF.